These T cell receptor beta chains were read from a single sample in a study of blood T cells in healthy people across ages. MiXCR, run by TCRdb on the 5' RACE reads, gives a single entry per CDR3 protein. The sample holds about 1.5 million distinct CDR3 sequences, roughly 43% seen once. Input material: blood. These receptors were collected from a woman under 30 in good health. CDR3s include the opening cysteine and the closing phenylalanine or tryptophan. The order of the fields is J gene, clone size, V gene, D gene, CDR3 DNA, CDR3 protein. A D gene is named only where the DNA matches it firmly. Clone size is shown for a subset of rows, as once, few, many or a class of expanded clone.

>TRBJ2-2|NA|TRBV7-2|NA
TGTGCCAGCAGCTTAAGGGCAGGGACCGCCGGGGAGCTGTTTTTT
CASSLRAGTAGELFF
>TRBJ2-7|NA|TRBV4-1|NA
TGCGCCAGCAGCCAAGACGCCAGGGACATGTACGAGCAGTACTTC
CASSQDARDMYEQYF
>TRBJ2-3|few|TRBV20-1|NA
TGCAGTGCTCGGGATTCTAGGGCGCAGTATTTT
CSARDSRAQYF
>TRBJ1-1|NA|TRBV7-2|NA
TGTGCCAGCAGCAGACGGACTGAAGCTTTCTTT
CASSRRTEAFF
>TRBJ2-7|many|TRBV12-3/TRBV12-4|TRBD2
TGTGCCAGCAGCCTGGGACTAGGTTACTACGAGCAGTACTTC
CASSLGLGYYEQYF
>TRBJ2-7|once|TRBV6-2/TRBV6-3|NA
TGTGCCAGCAGTTACTGGTCCGCGACCTACGAGCAGTACTTC
CASSYWSATYEQYF
>TRBJ2-1|NA|TRBV4-1|NA
TGCGCCAGCAGCCACACCGGGACAAATTACAATGAGCAGTTCTTC
CASSHTGTNYNEQFF
>TRBJ1-2|NA|TRBV12-3/TRBV12-4|NA
TGTGCCAGCAGCCCAGAGGCGGTATATAGCTATGGCTACACCTTC
CASSPEAVYSYGYTF
>TRBJ2-2|NA|TRBV4-3|NA
TGCGCCAGCAGCCAAGAAGGGGGACAAGTCACCGGGGAGCTGTTTTTT
CASSQEGGQVTGELFF
>TRBJ1-2|NA|TRBV4-3|NA
TGCGCCAGCAGCCAAGATCGCCAGGGAGACTATGGCTACACCTTC
CASSQDRQGDYGYTF
>TRBJ1-1|NA|TRBV7-2|TRBD1
TGTGCCAGCAGCTTTGGGACAGTATATGCTTTCTTT
CASSFGTVYAFF
>TRBJ1-1|NA|TRBV28|NA
TGTGCCAGCAGTTTTGGGTCGATTCAAGCTTTCTTT
CASSFGSIQAFF
>TRBJ1-2|NA|TRBV12-3/TRBV12-4|NA
TGTGCCAGCAGTTTATTGGGGGGCCCTAACTATGGCTACACCTTC
CASSLLGGPNYGYTF
>TRBJ1-5|NA|TRBV4-1|NA
TGCGCCAGCAGCCAAGTGGCAGGGCTGCGCAATCAGCCCCAGCATTTT
CASSQVAGLRNQPQHF
>TRBJ2-7|NA|TRBV7-2|NA
TGTGCCAGCAGCTTAGCGTTCGGACGGCGGTCCTACGAGCAGTACTTC
CASSLAFGRRSYEQYF
>TRBJ2-5|few|TRBV18|TRBD2
TGTGCCAGCTCGCAATTCGCAACGCGGACTAGCGGCTCCCAAGAGACCCAGTACTTC
CASSQFATRTSGSQETQYF
>TRBJ2-5|NA|TRBV20-1|TRBD2
TGCAGTGCTAGAGATCCGCTAGCGGGGGGCCAAGAGACCCAGTACTTC
CSARDPLAGGQETQYF
>TRBJ2-1|few|TRBV5-1|TRBD2
TGCGCCAGCAGCATTAAACTAGCGGGAGCCTACAATGAGCAGTTCTTC
CASSIKLAGAYNEQFF
>TRBJ2-6|few|TRBV3-1|NA
TGTGCCAGCAGCCTTCTCAACTCTGGGGCCAACGTCCTGACTTTC
CASSLLNSGANVLTF
>TRBJ2-1|NA|TRBV4-1|TRBD2
TGCGCCAGCAGCCAAGATGAGAATTTAGCGGGAGGCCCCTACAATGAGCAGTTCTTC
CASSQDENLAGGPYNEQFF
>TRBJ1-2|NA|TRBV2|NA
TGTGCCAGCAGTGAAGGGCACTCGGAGTACTATGGCTACACCTTC
CASSEGHSEYYGYTF
>TRBJ2-7|few|TRBV5-1|NA
TGCGCCAGCAGCTTCCGCCCAGGGTACGAGCAGTACTTC
CASSFRPGYEQYF
>TRBJ2-5|once|TRBV6-2/TRBV6-3|NA
TGTGCCAGCAGTGACGTGTCGGCGAGAGAGCAGTACTTC
CASSDVSAREQYF
>TRBJ1-2|NA|TRBV6-6|NA
TGTGCCAGCAGTTACCCCGCCGTGGGGTGGGACTATGGCTACACCTTC
CASSYPAVGWDYGYTF
>TRBJ2-1|NA|TRBV18|NA
TGTGCCAGCATCCCAAGGGCCTACCATGAGCAGTTCTTC
CASIPRAYHEQFF
>TRBJ2-1|few|TRBV4-1|NA
TGCGCCAGCAGCCCAGTACGGACCTCTTGGAATGAGCAGTTCTTC
CASSPVRTSWNEQFF
>TRBJ2-7|NA|TRBV18|NA
TGTGCCAGCTCGCGACAGGATTACTACGAGCAGTACTTC
CASSRQDYYEQYF
>TRBJ2-3|NA|TRBV12-3/TRBV12-4|TRBD2
TGTGCCAGCAGTCTTAGCGGGAGGGCCGGCGATACGCAGTATTTT
CASSLSGRAGDTQYF
>TRBJ2-1|NA|TRBV12-5|NA
TGTGCTAGTGGTTTTTTCGCCGGGTGGCAGTTCTTC
CASGFFAGWQFF
>TRBJ1-1|NA|TRBV13|NA
TGTGCCAGCAGTTTTATCGAACAGGGGAACACTGAAGCTTTCTTT
CASSFIEQGNTEAFF
>TRBJ2-1|few|TRBV5-1|NA
TGCGCCAGCAGCTTGGCACAGACAACCCATGGAGAGCAGTTCTTC
CASSLAQTTHGEQFF
>TRBJ2-7|NA|TRBV20-1|NA
TGCAGTGGATCATCACCAGAATCCTACGAGCAGTACTTC
CSGSSPESYEQYF
>TRBJ2-7|NA|TRBV5-1|NA
TGCGCCAGCAGTCGATTAGACAGGTCATCCTACGAGCAGTACTTC
CASSRLDRSSYEQYF
>TRBJ2-1|NA|TRBV20-1|TRBD2
TGCAGTGCTAGACCTGGCGGGAGGGCCCGGTACAATGAGCAGTTCTTC
CSARPGGRARYNEQFF
>TRBJ1-6|NA|TRBV5-6|TRBD1
TGTGCCAGCAGCAACATGGACAGGGTAAATTCACCCCTCCACTTT
CASSNMDRVNSPLHF
>TRBJ2-1|NA|TRBV6-5|NA
TGTGCCAGCAGTACACGAGGGGGGCACCCCTACAATGAGCAGTTCTTC
CASSTRGGHPYNEQFF
>TRBJ2-6|NA|TRBV6-1|TRBD1
TGTGCCAGCAGTGAACAGGGGGCGGCTGGGGCCAACGTCCTGACTTTC
CASSEQGAAGANVLTF
>TRBJ2-7|few|TRBV4-3|NA
TGCGCCAGCAGCCCGTGGGGGGACTCCACCTACGAGCAGTACTTC
CASSPWGDSTYEQYF
>TRBJ1-2|NA|TRBV12-3/TRBV12-4|NA
TGTGCCAGCAGTTTCCCCAGGCCAAACTATGGCTACACCTTC
CASSFPRPNYGYTF
>TRBJ2-7|NA|TRBV4-1|TRBD2
TGCGCCAGCAGCCCGGGGACTCCGGGACTAGCGGCCTACGAGCAGTACTTC
CASSPGTPGLAAYEQYF
>TRBJ2-7|once|TRBV9|NA
TGTGCCAGCAGCGTAGGAGAAGCAGGGGAGCAGTACTTC
CASSVGEAGEQYF
>TRBJ2-3|NA|TRBV4-3|NA
TGCGCCAGCAGCCAAGGAACTAGTGGGGACGTTTCTACAGATACGCAGTATTTT
CASSQGTSGDVSTDTQYF
>TRBJ2-3|once|TRBV12-3/TRBV12-4|TRBD1
TGTGCCAGCAACCGCAAAATGGGACAGGGCACAGATACGCAGTATTTT
CASNRKMGQGTDTQYF
>TRBJ1-5|many|TRBV5-1|NA
TGCGCCAGCAGCCTGACAGCTGGGAATCAGCCCCAGCATTTT
CASSLTAGNQPQHF
>TRBJ2-3|few|TRBV4-1|TRBD2
TGCGCCAGCAGACTCCCGGGGGGGGTTTCAGATACGCAGTATTTT
CASRLPGGVSDTQYF
>TRBJ2-1|NA|TRBV5-1|TRBD1
TGCGCCAGCAGCCGACAGGGGCAAAGCTCCTACAATGAGCAGTTCTTC
CASSRQGQSSYNEQFF
>TRBJ2-2|NA|TRBV12-3/TRBV12-4|TRBD1
TGTGCCAGCAGTCCCCGGGACAGTTACACCGGGGAGCCGTTTTTT
CASSPRDSYTGEPFF
>TRBJ2-7|NA|TRBV9|NA
TGTGCCAGCAGCGTAGCACCACAGGCTGGGACCTACGAGCAGTACTTC
CASSVAPQAGTYEQYF
>TRBJ2-3|few|TRBV7-2|NA
TGTGCCAGCAGCTTACTGTTAGGAGGGCCCGGCACAGATACGCAGTATTTT
CASSLLLGGPGTDTQYF
>TRBJ2-7|NA|TRBV25-1|TRBD1
TGTGCCAGCAGTGAATCCTTTGGGGACAGTGTGACTGAGTCCGCGAAACGAGGGGCGCAGTACTTC
CASSESFGDSVTESAKRGAQYF
>TRBJ2-1|few|TRBV20-1|NA
TGCAGTGCTAGGGGGGACTTTTACAATGAGCAGTTCTTC
CSARGDFYNEQFF
>TRBJ1-2|NA|TRBV29-1|NA
TGCAGCGTTGAAATGGGAAGGGGGGGGAACTATGGCTACACCTTC
CSVEMGRGGNYGYTF
>TRBJ2-3|NA|TRBV7-9|TRBD2
TGTGCCAGCAGCCGACTAGGCGGGGGTACAGAGACGCAGTATTTT
CASSRLGGGTETQYF
>TRBJ2-3|NA|TRBV25-1|NA
TGTGCCAGCAGTGATCCGTTATTGACAGATACGCGGTATTTT
CASSDPLLTDTRYF
>TRBJ1-1|few|TRBV7-9|NA
TGTGCCAGCAGCTTCACAGGGTATTTCGCTGAAGCTTTCTTT
CASSFTGYFAEAFF
>TRBJ1-5|NA|TRBV5-6|TRBD1
TGTGCCAGCAGCTTGGGAGGGGGCGTAAATAGCAATCAGCCCCAGCATTTT
CASSLGGGVNSNQPQHF